Sequencing of this T cell receptor (beta chain) was carried out in a study of patients and donors after allogeneic stem cell transplantation. One entry per CDR3 protein, called by TCRdb with MiXCR from the RT-PCR reads. The sample carries 800,000 to 1,000,000 distinct CDR3 sequences, roughly 17% recorded once. The CDR3 consists of 13 residues. The ends lost 5 bases at V and 10 bases at J; junction bases unmatched: 5. The germline gives CDR1 LGHNT, CDR2 FRNRAP. V is TRBV12-5 and J is TRBJ2-1, with 10 bases identical to TRBD2. This TCR came from a human donor who was either an allogeneic HSCT recipient or a stem cell or donor lymphocyte infusion donor (not recorded which). It is not recorded whose cells these are; they may come from a transplant donor. Sequenced material: blood, either unsorted or a sorted T cell fraction (not recorded which). The CDR3 nucleotides read TGTGCTAGTGGTATCAAACTAGCGGGGGAGCAGTTCTTC. Translation gives CASGIKLAGEQFF.